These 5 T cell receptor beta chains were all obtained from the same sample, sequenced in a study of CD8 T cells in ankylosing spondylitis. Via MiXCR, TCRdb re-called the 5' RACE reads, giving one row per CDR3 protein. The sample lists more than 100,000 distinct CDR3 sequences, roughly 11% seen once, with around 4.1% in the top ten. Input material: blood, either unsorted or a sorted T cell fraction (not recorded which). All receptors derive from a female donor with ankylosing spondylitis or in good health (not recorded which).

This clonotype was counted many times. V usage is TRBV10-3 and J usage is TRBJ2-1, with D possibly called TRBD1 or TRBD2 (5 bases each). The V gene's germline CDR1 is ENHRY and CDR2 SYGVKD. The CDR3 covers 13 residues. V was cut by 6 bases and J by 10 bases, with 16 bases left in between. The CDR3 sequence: CAIRGPVGNEQFF. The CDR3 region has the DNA TGTGCCATCAGGGGACCTGTGGGGAACGAGCAGTTCTTC.

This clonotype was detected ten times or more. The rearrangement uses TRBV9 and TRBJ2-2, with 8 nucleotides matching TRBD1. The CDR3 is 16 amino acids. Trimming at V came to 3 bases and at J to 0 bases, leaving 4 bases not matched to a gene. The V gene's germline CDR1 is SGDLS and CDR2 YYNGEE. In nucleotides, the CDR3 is TGTGCCAGCAGCGGCGACAGGGGCTCGAACACCGGGGAGCTGTTTTTT. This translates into CASSGDRGSNTGELFF.

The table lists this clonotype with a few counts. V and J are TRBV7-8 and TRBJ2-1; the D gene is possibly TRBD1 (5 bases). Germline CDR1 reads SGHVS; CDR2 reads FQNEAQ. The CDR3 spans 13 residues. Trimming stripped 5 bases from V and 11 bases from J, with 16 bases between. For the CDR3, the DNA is TGTGCCAGCAGCGCGAAGGGGCTGGTTAAGCAGTTCTTC. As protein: CASSAKGLVKQFF.

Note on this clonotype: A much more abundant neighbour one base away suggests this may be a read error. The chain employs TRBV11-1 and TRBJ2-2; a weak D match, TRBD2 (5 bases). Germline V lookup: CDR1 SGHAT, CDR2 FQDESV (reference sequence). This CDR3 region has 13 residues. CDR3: CASTLSAAGELLF. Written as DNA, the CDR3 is TGTGCCAGCACCCTATCAGCGGCCGGGGAGCTGCTTTTT.

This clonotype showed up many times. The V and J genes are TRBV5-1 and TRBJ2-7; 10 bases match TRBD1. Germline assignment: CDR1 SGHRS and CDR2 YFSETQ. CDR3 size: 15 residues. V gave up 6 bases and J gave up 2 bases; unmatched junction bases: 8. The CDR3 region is CASKFGTGETYEQYF. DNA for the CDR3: TGCGCCAGCAAGTTTGGGACAGGGGAAACCTACGAGCAGTACTTC.